The clone carrying this TCR beta chain was counted only a few times. The germline V and J ends were trimmed by 10 bases and 5 bases, with 17 bases remaining between them. This CDR3 is built from 13 residues. Germline CDR1 and CDR2: SEHNR and FQNEAQ (reference sequence). The data derive from a study of blood T cell repertoires in COVID-19. About the study: T cells, B-cell-depleted T cells, or PBMCs provided the cDNA or gDNA that served as material.

Method: immunoSEQ multiplex PCR; TCRdb's copy keeps in-frame clones and lacks some. The sample gives more than 50,000 clones, over 75% of which show up once; approximately 20% is in the top ten. The sample taken for sequencing was peripheral blood. J is TRBJ2-5 and V is TRBV7-9; possible D gene TRBD2, 5 bases. The TCR originated in a human donor in a cohort sampled during active COVID-19. CDR3: CATLRPGKETQYF. CDR3 bases: TGTGCCACCCTTCGACCGGGGAAGGAGACCCAGTACTTC.